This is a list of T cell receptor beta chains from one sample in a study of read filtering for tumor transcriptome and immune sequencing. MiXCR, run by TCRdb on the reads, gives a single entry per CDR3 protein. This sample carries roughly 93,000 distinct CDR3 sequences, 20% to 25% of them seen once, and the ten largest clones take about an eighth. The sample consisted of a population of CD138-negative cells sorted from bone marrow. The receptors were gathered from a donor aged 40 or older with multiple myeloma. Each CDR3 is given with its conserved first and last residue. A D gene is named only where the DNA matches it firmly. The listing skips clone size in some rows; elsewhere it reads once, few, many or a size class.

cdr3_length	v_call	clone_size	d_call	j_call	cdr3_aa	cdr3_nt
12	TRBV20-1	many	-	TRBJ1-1	CSAQTGYTEAFF	TGCAGTGCCCAGACGGGGTACACTGAAGCTTTCTTT
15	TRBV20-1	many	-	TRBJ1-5	CSAELRVGGNQPQHF	TGCAGTGCAGAGCTTAGGGTCGGGGGGAATCAGCCCCAGCATTTT
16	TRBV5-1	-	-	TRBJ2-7	CASSLISGTTTYEQYF	TGCGCCAGCAGCTTGATCTCCGGGACGACTACCTACGAGCAGTACTTC
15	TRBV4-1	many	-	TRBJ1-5	CASSQGAGSLGPQHF	TGCGCCAGCAGCCAAGGTGCGGGCAGCTTAGGGCCCCAGCATTTT
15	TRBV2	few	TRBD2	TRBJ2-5	CASSVAGVLQETQYF	TGTGCCAGCAGTGTAGCGGGGGTTCTCCAAGAGACCCAGTACTTC
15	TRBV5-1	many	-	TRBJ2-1	CASSLIQPGASEQFF	TGCGCCAGCAGCTTGATACAACCCGGGGCTTCTGAGCAGTTCTTC
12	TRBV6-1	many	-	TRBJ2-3	CASSEATVTQYF	TGTGCCAGCAGTGAAGCGACGGTTACGCAGTATTTT
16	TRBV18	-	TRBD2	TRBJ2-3	CASSPPPAGGANTQYF	TGTGCCAGCTCACCACCACCGGCCGGGGGGGCGAATACGCAGTATTTT
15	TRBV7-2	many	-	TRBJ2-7	CASSLVGGPRNEQYF	TGTGCCAGCAGCTTAGTCGGGGGGCCGCGCAACGAGCAGTACTTC
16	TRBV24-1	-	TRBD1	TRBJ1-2	CATSDHTGQEYYGYTF	TGTGCCACCAGTGATCATACGGGACAGGAGTACTATGGCTACACCTTC
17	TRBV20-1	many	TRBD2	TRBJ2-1	CSARDRRRLAGYNEQFF	TGCAGTGCTAGAGATCGCCGCCGACTAGCGGGCTACAATGAGCAGTTCTTC
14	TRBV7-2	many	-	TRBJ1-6	CASSPLGTQSPLHF	TGTGCCAGCAGCCCCCTAGGAACCCAATCACCCCTCCACTTT
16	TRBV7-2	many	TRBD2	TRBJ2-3	CASSQLAGGRTDTQYF	TGTGCCAGCAGCCAACTGGCGGGGGGGCGGACAGATACGCAGTATTTT
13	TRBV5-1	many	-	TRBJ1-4	CASSFTAGEKLFF	TGCGCCAGCAGCTTCACTGCTGGAGAAAAACTGTTTTTT
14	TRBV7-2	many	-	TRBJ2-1	CASSLAAGLDEQFF	TGTGCCAGCAGCTTGGCGGCTGGGCTCGATGAGCAGTTCTTC
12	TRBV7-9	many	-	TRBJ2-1	CASSSNSDEQFF	TGTGCCAGCAGTTCAAACTCGGATGAGCAGTTCTTC
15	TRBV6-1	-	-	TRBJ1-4	CASSYVGATNEKLFF	TGTGCCAGCAGTTATGTGGGAGCAACTAATGAAAAACTGTTTTTT
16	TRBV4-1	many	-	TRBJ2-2	CASSQKGFGNTGELFF	TGCGCCAGCAGCCAAAAAGGGTTTGGGAACACCGGGGAGCTGTTTTTT